The 29 T cell receptor beta chains listed next were all sequenced from one sample in a study of cytotoxic CD8 clonotypes in ibrutinib-treated CLL. Libraries were prepared by immunoSEQ multiplex PCR; TCRdb keeps only in-frame clonotypes and omits some of them. Here the sample spans 130,000 to 150,000 clones, over 60% being singletons. The sequencing used PBMCs, collected after 12 months of ibrutinib treatment. These receptors all stem from a human donor with chronic lymphocytic leukemia.

The chain uses TRBV2 and TRBJ2-1; 8 nucleotides agree with TRBD2. Germline values: CDR1 SNHLY, CDR2 FYNNEI. V lost 2 bases, J lost 6 bases, and 6 bases stayed unmatched. The CDR3 extends over 15 amino acids. The CDR3 DNA sequence: TGTGCCAGCAGTGAAAGCGGGAGACTTAGCAATGAGCAGTTCTTC. It yields the protein CASSESGRLSNEQFF. Full variable domain (outside the CDR3, taken from reference TRBV2 and TRBJ2-1): EPEVTQTPSHQVTQMGQEVILRCVPISNHLYFYWYRQILGQKVEFLVSFYNNEISEKSEIFDDQFSVERPDGSNFTLKIRSTKLEDSAMYFCASSESGRLSNEQFFGPGTRLTVL.

In its sample, this clone was seen once. The chain couples TRBV6-4 to TRBJ2-1; D remains unclear. The CDR3 consists of 13 residues. V dropped 3 bases and J dropped 6 bases, with 9 bases sitting between them. CDR1 and CDR2 from the germline V gene are MRHNA and SNTAGT. The CDR3 bases are TGTGCCAGCAGTGAGGGCCAACGCAATGAGCAGTTCTTC. Amino acids: CASSEGQRNEQFF.

CDR3 bases: TGTGCCATCAGTGAGGGGACAGGGAGCAGCAATCAGCCCCAGCATTTT. It translates to CAISEGTGSSNQPQHF. This sequence joins TRBV10-3 and TRBJ1-5, with 9 nucleotides matching TRBD1. Unmatched junction bases numbered 3, after V lost 2 bases and J lost 1 base. The CDR3 is 16 amino acids. Per germline, CDR1 ENHRY and CDR2 SYGVKD.

J is TRBJ1-2 and V is TRBV4-2; a weak D match, TRBD1 (5 bases). V was cut by 1 base and J by 2 bases, with 8 bases left in between. Germline assignment: CDR1 LGHNA and CDR2 YNFKEQ. The CDR3 is 14 amino acids. CDR3 amino acids: CASSQVTGNYGYTF. Here the CDR3 DNA reads TGTGCCAGCAGCCAAGTTACAGGAAACTATGGCTACACCTTC.

The rearrangement uses TRBV5-4 and TRBJ1-1, with a weak D call TRBD1 (6 bases). The CDR3 runs 14 residues. V was pared by 2 bases and J by 1 base, with 9 bases between. From germline, CDR1 is SGHNT and CDR2 YYREEE (reference sequence). Here the CDR3 reads CASSFTRGNTEAFF. CDR3 DNA sequence: TGTGCCAGCAGCTTTACCAGGGGGAACACTGAAGCTTTCTTT.

V gene TRBV7-9 combines with J gene TRBJ1-2; D not resolved. There are 18 residues in the CDR3. The V gene's germline CDR1 is SEHNR and CDR2 FQNEAQ (reference sequence). V was cut by 5 bases and J by 7 bases, with 29 bases left in between. CDR3 protein: CASSHLTRVESWTRGYTF. The DNA of the CDR3 is TGTGCCAGCAGCCATTTAACCAGAGTTGAGTCATGGACGCGTGGCTACACCTTC.

V gene TRBV5-6 combines with J gene TRBJ2-2, with TRBD1 identical over 7 bases. Trimming cost V 0 bases and J 5 bases; bases outside gene matches: 7. This CDR3 has 16 amino acids. CDR1 and CDR2 from the germline V gene are SGHDT and YYEEEE. Here the CDR3 reads CASSLGSTGFTGELFF. The CDR3 DNA reads TGTGCCAGCAGCTTGGGCTCGACAGGGTTTACCGGGGAGCTGTTTTTT. The full variable domain, in which reference TRBV5-6 and TRBJ2-2 provide the parts outside the CDR3, is DAGVTQSPTHLIKTRGQQVTLRCSPKSGHDTVSWYQQALGQGPQFIFQYYEEEERQRGNFPDRFSGHQFPNYSSELNVNALLLGDSALYLCASSLGSTGFTGELFFGEGSRLTVL.

This clone was found once. The CDR3 spells CASSQDFARSYEQYF. In DNA, the CDR3 is TGTGCCAGCAGCCAAGATTTTGCCAGATCCTACGAGCAGTACTTC. V is TRBV4-2 and J is TRBJ2-7, with unresolved D. Trimming stripped 0 bases from V and 1 base from J, with 10 bases between. The CDR3 totals 15 residues. CDR1 is LGHNA, CDR2 YNFKEQ, per germline.

The V and J genes are TRBV18 and TRBJ2-7; D is unresolved. Trimming removed 0 bases from V and 4 bases from J, with 10 bases in between. The CDR3 totals 14 residues. CDR1 KGHSH and CDR2 LQKENI come from the germline V gene. CDR3 loop: CASSPPFANYEQYF. The CDR3 DNA reads as TGTGCCAGCTCACCACCATTCGCTAATTACGAGCAGTACTTC.

The chain joins TRBV18 to TRBJ2-7; 7 bases agree with TRBD2. V was pared by 4 bases and J by 0 bases, with 3 bases of the junction left unmatched. The CDR3 spans 14 residues. Germline CDR1 reads KGHSH; CDR2 reads LQKENI. In DNA form, the CDR3 reads TGTGCCAGCTCACAGCGGGAAGACTCCTACGAGCAGTACTTC. This encodes CASSQREDSYEQYF.

The chain couples TRBV14 to TRBJ1-1; D might be TRBD1 (5 bases). With 5 bases removed from V and 8 bases from J, the gap between germline ends came to 12 bases. The CDR3 is 12 residues long. Per germline, CDR1 SGHDN and CDR2 FVKESK. The CDR3 protein is CASSYAGLEAFF. In DNA, the CDR3 is TGTGCCAGCAGCTACGCGGGGCTGGAAGCTTTCTTT.

This chain uses TRBV7-2 with TRBJ2-3; D not resolved. The CDR3 has 15 residues. Germline lookup yields CDR1 SGHTA and CDR2 FQGNSA. V was trimmed by 2 bases and J by 2 bases, leaving 11 bases between them. The DNA for the CDR3 is TGTGCCAGCAGCTTAAGATCGCTATTCACAGATACGCAGTATTTT. As protein: CASSLRSLFTDTQYF.

The V and J genes are TRBV27 and TRBJ2-2; 8 nucleotides match TRBD2. With 10 bases clipped from V and 4 bases from J, the junction kept 5 bases outside the gene matches. From germline, CDR1 is MNHEY and CDR2 SMNVEV (reference sequence). This CDR3 is 13 amino acids long. The CDR3 nucleotides read TGTGCCACCGGGACTAGAATCACCGGGGAGCTGTTTTTT. This encodes CATGTRITGELFF.

This clone was seen only a few times. This chain links TRBV18 with TRBJ2-4; 7 positions match TRBD1. Germline V lookup: CDR1 KGHSH, CDR2 LQKENI. There are 13 residues in the CDR3. V trimming: 3 bases; J trimming: 5 bases; junction bases outside the gene matches: 1. CDR3 sequence (DNA): TGTGCCAGCTCACCTGGGACAGAAAACATTCAGTACTTC. This encodes CASSPGTENIQYF.

In DNA, the CDR3 is TGCAGCGTTGGCCGGGAGACCCAGTACTTC. Residues: CSVGRETQYF. The J gene is TRBJ2-5, the V gene TRBV29-1; the D is unclear. Germline V gene lookup returns CDR1 SQVTM and CDR2 ANQGSEA. This CDR3 contains 10 residues. With 4 bases removed from V and 5 bases from J, the gap between germline ends came to 5 bases.

The chain links TRBV2 to TRBJ2-1; D is possibly TRBD2 (5 bases). The CDR3 is 13 amino acids. The V and J ends lost 8 bases and 2 bases respectively, with 10 bases between them. CDR1 and CDR2 (germline): SNHLY, FYNNEI. The CDR3 sequence: CASAPGTYNEQFF. The CDR3 bases are TGTGCCAGCGCGCCGGGGACCTACAATGAGCAGTTCTTC. Full variable domain (missing parts from reference TRBV2 and TRBJ2-1): EPEVTQTPSHQVTQMGQEVILRCVPISNHLYFYWYRQILGQKVEFLVSFYNNEISEKSEIFDDQFSVERPDGSNFTLKIRSTKLEDSAMYFCASAPGTYNEQFFGPGTRLTVL.

The CDR3 DNA follows: TGTGCCAGCTCACCTCCCGACAGGGGGTATCAGCCCCAGCATTTT. This encodes CASSPPDRGYQPQHF. V is TRBV18 and J is TRBJ1-5; 9 positions agree with TRBD1. The CDR3 sequence is 15 residues long. In germline, CDR1 is KGHSH, CDR2 LQKENI. Trimming took 3 bases from V and 5 from J; bases not matched to a gene: 5.

V usage is TRBV7-2 and J usage is TRBJ1-2; D might be TRBD1 (6 bases). V was shortened by 5 bases and J by 3 bases, with 19 bases between the two germline ends. CDR1 and CDR2 from the germline V gene are SGHTA and FQGNSA. CDR3 length equals 16 residues. CDR3 DNA sequence: TGTGCCAGCAGCCGTACCTCCACAGGGTCGGACTATGGCTACACCTTC. Its protein is CASSRTSTGSDYGYTF.

CDR3 sequence: CASSLRGYEQYF. The CDR3 DNA follows: TGTGCCAGCAGTCTTCGTGGGTACGAGCAGTACTTC. This chain joins TRBV6-5 and TRBJ2-7; D ambiguous. The CDR3 loop spans 12 amino acids. Per the germline V gene, CDR1 is MNHEY and CDR2 is SVGAGI. V dropped 5 bases and J dropped 4 bases, with 9 bases sitting between them.

The chain recombines TRBV29-1 with TRBJ2-7; 7 nucleotides line up with TRBD1. The J segment lost 1 base and the V segment lost 4 bases, leaving 4 bases of the junction unmatched. Germline loops: CDR1 SQVTM, CDR2 ANQGSEA. CDR3 size: 13 residues. The CDR3 here is CSVVQGDSYEQYF. CDR3 in DNA: TGCAGCGTTGTCCAGGGGGATTCCTACGAGCAGTACTTC.

This chain links TRBV19 with TRBJ2-2; D gene uncertain. This CDR3 has 14 amino acids. The V end was cut by 4 bases, the J end by 5 bases, with 11 bases between. Germline V CDR1 and CDR2: LNHDA, SQIVND (reference sequence). The CDR3 region has the DNA TGTGCCAGTAGTAGTCATGGGAATACCGGGGAGCTGTTTTTT. Protein sequence: CASSSHGNTGELFF.

This clone was detected a few times. The chain joins TRBV7-8 to TRBJ1-1; weak D call: TRBD1 (6 bases). Germline V gene data show CDR1 as SGHVS and CDR2 as FQNEAQ. The germline V and J ends were trimmed by 6 bases and 1 base, with 27 bases remaining between them. The CDR3 covers 19 residues. The CDR3 reads CASSPKALQGRWRNTEAFF. The CDR3 nucleotides are TGTGCCAGCAGTCCAAAGGCCCTCCAGGGGAGGTGGAGGAACACTGAAGCTTTCTTT.

The rearrangement uses TRBV7-8 and TRBJ1-1; a weak D match, TRBD1 (6 bases). CDR3 length: 17 amino acids. Trimming removed 2 bases from V and 3 bases from J, with 19 bases in between. Germline-derived CDR1 and CDR2 are SGHVS and FQNEAQ. CDR3 DNA sequence: TGTGCCAGCAGCTTAATTCTGGCTTTAAACAGGGACACTGAAGCTTTCTTT. Translation: CASSLILALNRDTEAFF.

This chain connects TRBV6-1 to TRBJ2-1, with D possibly TRBD1 on 6 matching bases. Germline V gene lookup returns CDR1 MNHNS and CDR2 SASEGT. V shed 2 bases and J shed 9 bases, with 17 bases lying between them. CDR3 length equals 15 residues. The CDR3 is CASSEKGVGGGEQFF. The CDR3 DNA sequence: TGTGCCAGCAGTGAAAAGGGTGTTGGGGGCGGTGAGCAGTTCTTC.

The V and J genes are TRBV2 and TRBJ2-6; D assignment may be TRBD1 or TRBD2 (5 bases each). Germline assignment: CDR1 SNHLY and CDR2 FYNNEI. This CDR3 is built from 15 residues. V shed 1 base and J shed 2 bases, with 6 bases lying between them. The CDR3 sequence is CASSEGDPGANVLTF. The CDR3 nucleotides are TGTGCCAGCAGTGAAGGGGACCCTGGGGCCAACGTCCTGACTTTC.

This CDR3 is CASSPSVKDSNYGYTF. CDR3 in DNA: TGTGCCAGCAGCCCCTCAGTGAAGGACAGTAACTATGGCTACACCTTC. The genes are TRBV7-9 and TRBJ1-2; possible D gene TRBD1, 6 bases. The CDR3 covers 16 residues. Germline CDR1 reads SEHNR; CDR2 reads FQNEAQ (reference sequence). The ends were cut back, 5 bases at V and 1 base at J, with 17 bases in the middle.

V is TRBV6-1 and J is TRBJ2-3; 9 bases are shared with TRBD2. J gave up 7 bases and V 4 bases, and 21 bases lay outside the gene matches. The CDR3 has 19 residues. Germline CDR1 MNHNS, CDR2 SASEGT. The CDR3 DNA reads TGTGCCAGCAGTGGGGTGCCATTCTTGACTAGCGGTAAACAAAATACGCAGTATTTT. It codes for CASSGVPFLTSGKQNTQYF.

This clone was recorded only once. The chain is built from TRBV2 and TRBJ2-3; D unresolved. This CDR3 has 15 amino acids. CDR1 SNHLY and CDR2 FYNNEI come from the germline V gene. Trimming cost V 5 bases and J 1 base, with 13 bases left between them. CDR3 region: CASSPVLVGTDTQYF. The CDR3 DNA sequence: TGTGCCAGCAGTCCAGTCTTGGTCGGCACAGATACGCAGTATTTT.

The chain couples TRBV18 to TRBJ1-1; TRBD1 agrees at 7 bases. Trimming took 2 bases from V and 0 from J; bases not matched to a gene: 3. The CDR3 has 15 amino acids. CDR1 and CDR2 (germline): KGHSH, LQKENI. In nucleotides, the CDR3 is TGTGCCAGCTCACCATTAGGGGGCTTGAACACTGAAGCTTTCTTT. Its translation: CASSPLGGLNTEAFF.